The present entry profiles one TCR beta chain with its context. The data are from a study of control samples from healthy donors and cancer patients. The CDR3 runs to 14 residues. The J segment lost 5 bases and the V segment lost 3 bases, leaving 8 bases of the junction unmatched. The germline V gene encodes CDR1 SGHNT and CDR2 YYREEE (reference sequence). The method was immunoSEQ multiplex PCR; TCRdb's version includes in-frame clones alone and lacks a portion of them. The sample includes 150,000 or so clones, just under 95% seen only once; the top ten take 11% to 15%. The clonotype originates from a man aged 55 to 70 with colorectal cancer. V usage is TRBV5-4 and J usage is TRBJ2-7; 7 positions agree with TRBD1. Sequenced sample: PBMCs. Here the CDR3 reads CASSSNRGFHEQYF. CDR3 bases: TGTGCCAGCAGCTCAAACAGGGGCTTCCACGAGCAGTACTTC.